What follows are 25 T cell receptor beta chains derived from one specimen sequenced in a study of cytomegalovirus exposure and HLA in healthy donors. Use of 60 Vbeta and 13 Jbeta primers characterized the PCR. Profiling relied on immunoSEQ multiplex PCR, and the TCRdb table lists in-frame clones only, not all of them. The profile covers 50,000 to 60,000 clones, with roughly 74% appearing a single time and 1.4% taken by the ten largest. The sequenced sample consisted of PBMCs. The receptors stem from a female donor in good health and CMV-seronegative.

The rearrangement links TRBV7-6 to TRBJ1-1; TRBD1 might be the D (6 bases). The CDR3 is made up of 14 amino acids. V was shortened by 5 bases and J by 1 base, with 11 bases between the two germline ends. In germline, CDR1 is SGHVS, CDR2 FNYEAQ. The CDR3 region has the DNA TGTGCCAGCAGCACCAGGGGCTGGAACACTGAAGCTTTCTTT. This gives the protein CASSTRGWNTEAFF.

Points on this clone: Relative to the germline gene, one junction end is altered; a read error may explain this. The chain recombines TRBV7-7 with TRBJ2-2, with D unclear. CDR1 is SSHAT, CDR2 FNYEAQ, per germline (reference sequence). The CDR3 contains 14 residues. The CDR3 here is CASSFDTNTGELFF. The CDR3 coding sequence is TGTGCTAGCAGCTTCGACACGAACACCGGGGAGCTGTTTTTT.

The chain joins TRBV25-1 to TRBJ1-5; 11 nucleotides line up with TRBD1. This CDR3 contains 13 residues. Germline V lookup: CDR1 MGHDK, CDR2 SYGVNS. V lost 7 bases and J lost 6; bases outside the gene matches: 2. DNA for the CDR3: TGTGCCAGCACCGGGACAGGGGGTCAGCCCCAGCATTTT. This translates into CASTGTGGQPQHF. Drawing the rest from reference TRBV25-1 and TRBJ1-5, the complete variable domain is EADIYQTPRYLVIGTGKKITLECSQTMGHDKMYWYQQDPGMELHLIHYSYGVNSTEKGDLSSESTVSRIRTEHFPLTLESARPSHTSQYLCASTGTGGQPQHFGDGTRLSIL.

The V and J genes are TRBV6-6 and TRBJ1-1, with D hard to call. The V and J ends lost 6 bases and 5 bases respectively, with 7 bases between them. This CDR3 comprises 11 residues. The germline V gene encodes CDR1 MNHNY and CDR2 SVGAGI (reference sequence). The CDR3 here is CASSEATEAFF. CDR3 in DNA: TGTGCCAGCAGCGAAGCTACTGAAGCTTTCTTT.

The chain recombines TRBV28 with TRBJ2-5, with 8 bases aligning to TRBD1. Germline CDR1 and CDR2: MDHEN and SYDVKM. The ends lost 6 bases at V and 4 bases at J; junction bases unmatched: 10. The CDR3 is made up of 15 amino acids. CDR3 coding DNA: TGTGCCAGCAGCTATAGACAGGGGAGGCGAGAGACCCAGTACTTC. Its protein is CASSYRQGRRETQYF. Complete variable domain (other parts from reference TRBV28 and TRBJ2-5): DVKVTQSSRYLVKRTGEKVFLECVQDMDHENMFWYRQDPGLGLRLIYFSYDVKMKEKGDIPEGYSVSREKKERFSLILESASTNQTSMYLCASSYRQGRRETQYFGPGTRLLVL.

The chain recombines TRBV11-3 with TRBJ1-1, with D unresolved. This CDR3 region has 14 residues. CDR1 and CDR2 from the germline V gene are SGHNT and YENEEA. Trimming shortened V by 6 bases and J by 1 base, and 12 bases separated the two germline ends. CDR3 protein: CASSEASSNTEAFF. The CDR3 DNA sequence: TGTGCCAGCAGTGAGGCGAGCTCGAACACTGAAGCTTTCTTT.

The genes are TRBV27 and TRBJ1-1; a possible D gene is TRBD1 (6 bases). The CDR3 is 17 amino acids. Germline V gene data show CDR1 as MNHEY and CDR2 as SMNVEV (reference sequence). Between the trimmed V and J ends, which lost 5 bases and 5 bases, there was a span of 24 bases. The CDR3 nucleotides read TGTGCCAGCAGTGCCCTACCAACAGGGTTAGGAAGAACTGAAGCTTTCTTT. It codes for CASSALPTGLGRTEAFF.

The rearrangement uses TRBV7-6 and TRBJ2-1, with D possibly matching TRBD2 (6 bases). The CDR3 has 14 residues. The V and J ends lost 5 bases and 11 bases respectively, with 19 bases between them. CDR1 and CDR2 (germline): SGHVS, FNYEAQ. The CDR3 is CASSPPGDSRKQFF. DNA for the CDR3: TGTGCCAGCAGCCCTCCTGGGGACTCCCGCAAGCAGTTCTTC.

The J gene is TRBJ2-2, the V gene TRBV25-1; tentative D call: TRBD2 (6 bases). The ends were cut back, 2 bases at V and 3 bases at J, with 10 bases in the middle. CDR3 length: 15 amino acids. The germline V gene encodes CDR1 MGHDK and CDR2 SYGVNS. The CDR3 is CASSEPGRHTGELFF. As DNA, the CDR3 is TGTGCCAGCAGTGAACCCGGGAGACACACCGGGGAGCTGTTTTTT.

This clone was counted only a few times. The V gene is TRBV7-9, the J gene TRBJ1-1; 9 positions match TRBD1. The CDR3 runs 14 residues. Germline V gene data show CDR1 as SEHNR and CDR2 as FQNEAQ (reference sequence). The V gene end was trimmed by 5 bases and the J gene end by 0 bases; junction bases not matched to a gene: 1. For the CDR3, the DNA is TGTGCCAGCAGCCGGGACAGGGTGAACACTGAAGCTTTCTTT. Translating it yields CASSRDRVNTEAFF.

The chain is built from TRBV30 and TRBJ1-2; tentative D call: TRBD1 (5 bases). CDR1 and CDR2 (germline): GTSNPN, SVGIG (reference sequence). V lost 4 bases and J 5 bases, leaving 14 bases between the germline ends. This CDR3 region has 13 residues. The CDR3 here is CAWNTKGRYGYTF. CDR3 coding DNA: TGTGCCTGGAATACGAAGGGGCGATATGGCTACACCTTC.

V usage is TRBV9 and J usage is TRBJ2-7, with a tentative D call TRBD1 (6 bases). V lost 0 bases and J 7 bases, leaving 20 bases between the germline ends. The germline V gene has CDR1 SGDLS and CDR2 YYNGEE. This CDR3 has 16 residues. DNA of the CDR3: TGTGCCAGCAGCGTAGGTACAGGGTTCGAACTGGGTGAGCAGTACTTC. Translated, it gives CASSVGTGFELGEQYF. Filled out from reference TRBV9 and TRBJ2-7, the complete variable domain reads DSGVTQTPKHLITATGQRVTLRCSPRSGDLSVYWYQQSLDQGLQFLIQYYNGEERAKGNILERFSAQQFPDLHSELNLSSLELGDSALYFCASSVGTGFELGEQYFGPGTRLTVT.

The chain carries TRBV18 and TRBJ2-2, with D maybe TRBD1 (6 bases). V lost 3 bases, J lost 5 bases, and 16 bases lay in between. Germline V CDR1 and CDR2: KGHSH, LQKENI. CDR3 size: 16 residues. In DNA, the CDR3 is TGTGCCAGCTCACCCATTCGACAGGTCGGAACCGGGGAGCTGTTTTTT. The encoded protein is CASSPIRQVGTGELFF. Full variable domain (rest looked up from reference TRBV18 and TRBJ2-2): NAGVMQNPRHLVRRRGQEARLRCSPMKGHSHVYWYRQLPEEGLKFMVYLQKENIIDESGMPKERFSAEFPKEGPSILRIQQVVRGDSAAYFCASSPIRQVGTGELFFGEGSRLTVL.

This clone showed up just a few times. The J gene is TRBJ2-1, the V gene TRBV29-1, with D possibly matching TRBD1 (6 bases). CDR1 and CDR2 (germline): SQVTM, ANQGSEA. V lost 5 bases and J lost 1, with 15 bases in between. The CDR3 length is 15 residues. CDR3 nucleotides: TGCAGCGTTTCTGGACAGTTCATATCCTACAATGAGCAGTTCTTC. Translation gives CSVSGQFISYNEQFF.

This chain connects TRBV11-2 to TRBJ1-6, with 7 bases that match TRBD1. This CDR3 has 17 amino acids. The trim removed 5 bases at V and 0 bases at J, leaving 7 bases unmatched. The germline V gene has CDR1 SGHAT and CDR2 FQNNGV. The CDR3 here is CASSPWTGRSYNSPLHF. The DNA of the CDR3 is TGTGCCAGCAGCCCATGGACAGGCCGCTCCTATAATTCACCCCTCCACTTT.

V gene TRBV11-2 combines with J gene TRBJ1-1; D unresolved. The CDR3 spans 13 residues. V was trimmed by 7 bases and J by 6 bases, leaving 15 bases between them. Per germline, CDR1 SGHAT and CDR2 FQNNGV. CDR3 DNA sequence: TGTGCCAGCACCCCTCGAACCGGTTCTGAAGCTTTCTTT. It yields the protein CASTPRTGSEAFF.

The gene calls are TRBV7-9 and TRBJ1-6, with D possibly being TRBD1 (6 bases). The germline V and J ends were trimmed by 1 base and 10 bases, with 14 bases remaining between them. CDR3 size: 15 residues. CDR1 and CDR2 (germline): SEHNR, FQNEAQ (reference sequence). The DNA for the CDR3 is TGTGCCAGCAGCTTAGACAGTCGGGGGGCCTCACCCCTCCACTTT. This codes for CASSLDSRGASPLHF.

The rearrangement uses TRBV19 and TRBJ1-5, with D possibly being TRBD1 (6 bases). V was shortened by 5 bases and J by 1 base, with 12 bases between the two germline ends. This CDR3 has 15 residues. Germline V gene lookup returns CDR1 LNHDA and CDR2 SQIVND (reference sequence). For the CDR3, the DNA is TGTGCCAGTAGTCACGATCAGGGGAGCAATCAGCCCCAGCATTTT. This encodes CASSHDQGSNQPQHF.

The chain's CDR3 is CASSYRGLAGGEQFF. CDR3 DNA: TGTGCCAGCAGTTACCGTGGACTAGCGGGGGGTGAGCAGTTCTTC. This chain joins TRBV6-5 and TRBJ2-1; 14 bases fit TRBD2. CDR1 and CDR2 (germline): MNHEY, SVGAGI. This CDR3 comprises 15 residues. V lost 2 bases, J lost 9 bases, and 3 bases stayed unmatched.

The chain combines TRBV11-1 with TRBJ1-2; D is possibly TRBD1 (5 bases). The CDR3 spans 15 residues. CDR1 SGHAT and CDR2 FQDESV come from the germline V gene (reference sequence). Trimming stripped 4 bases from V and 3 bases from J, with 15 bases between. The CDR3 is CASSSRDSIHYGYTF. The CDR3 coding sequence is TGTGCCAGCAGCTCCCGGGACTCAATACACTATGGCTACACCTTC.

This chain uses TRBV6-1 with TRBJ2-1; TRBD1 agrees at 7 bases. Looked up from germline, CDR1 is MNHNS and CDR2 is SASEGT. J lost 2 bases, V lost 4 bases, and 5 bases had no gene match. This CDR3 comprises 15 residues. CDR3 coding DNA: TGTGCCAGCAGTGGCCGGGACAGCCCCTACAATGAGCAGTTCTTC. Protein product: CASSGRDSPYNEQFF.

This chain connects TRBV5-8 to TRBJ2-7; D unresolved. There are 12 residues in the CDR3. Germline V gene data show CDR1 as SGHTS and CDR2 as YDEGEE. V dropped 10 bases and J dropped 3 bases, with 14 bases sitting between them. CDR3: CAGSPRYYEQYF. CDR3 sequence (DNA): TGTGCCGGATCTCCGAGGTACTACGAGCAGTACTTC.

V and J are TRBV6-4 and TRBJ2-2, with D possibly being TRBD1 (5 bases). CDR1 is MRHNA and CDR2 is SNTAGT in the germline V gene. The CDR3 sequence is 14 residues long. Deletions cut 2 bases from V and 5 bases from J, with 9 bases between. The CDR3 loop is CASSDQGTTGELFF. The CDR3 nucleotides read TGTGCCAGCAGTGACCAGGGAACGACCGGGGAGCTGTTTTTT.

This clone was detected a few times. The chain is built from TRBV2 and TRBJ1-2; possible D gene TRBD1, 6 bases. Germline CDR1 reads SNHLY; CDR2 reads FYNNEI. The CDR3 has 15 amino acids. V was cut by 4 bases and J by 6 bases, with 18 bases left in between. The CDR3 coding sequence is TGTGCCAGCAGTGGCGCCCTAACAGGGTATCATGGCTACACCTTC. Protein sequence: CASSGALTGYHGYTF.

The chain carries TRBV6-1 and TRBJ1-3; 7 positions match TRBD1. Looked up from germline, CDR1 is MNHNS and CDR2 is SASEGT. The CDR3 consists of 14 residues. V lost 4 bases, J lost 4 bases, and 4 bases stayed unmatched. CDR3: CASSAGGSGNTIYF. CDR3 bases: TGTGCCAGCAGTGCAGGGGGATCCGGAAACACCATATATTTT.